The clone carrying this T cell receptor beta chain was seen more than once but under ten times. Its antigen is not identified. This entry is derived from a study of post-analysis software for immune sequencing data. On the study more broadly: The study covered relapsing-remitting, secondary progressive and progressive-relapsing courses of multiple sclerosis.

Study-wide points: There were five or six TRBV segments more frequent in patients than controls, and TRBV5-6, TRBV5-1 and TRBV20-1 were among them.

Germline lookup yields CDR1 DFQATT and CDR2 SNEGSKA (reference sequence). Trimming left V 1 base short and J 2 bases short, with 15 bases between. The CDR3 is 15 residues long. TCR beta cDNA libraries had unique molecular identifiers. TCRdb ran MiXCR on the PCR reads and lists one entry per CDR3 protein. The data show about 620,000 distinct CDR3 sequences, roughly 47% seen once. The rearrangement links TRBV20-1 to TRBJ2-7; D is unclear. This sequence was found in a girl aged 5-17 years with multiple sclerosis. The sequenced material came from blood. CDR3 bases: TGCAGTGCTAGAGTCCCAGCGAGTATCCCCTACGAGCAGTACTTC. Amino acid sequence: CSARVPASIPYEQYF.